This T cell receptor beta chain was sequenced for a study of T-cell memory formation after mild COVID-19. Study background: Across donors, TCR clusters were largely donor specific. Study observations and caveats: Certain responding clones were present in pre-infection memory, suggesting participation of cross-reactive memory. Specificity for SARS-CoV-2 was not confirmed among the second-wave clones peaking on day 37.

For this clonotype: Its antigen is unidentified.

TCRdb processed the 5' RACE reads anew with MiXCR; each CDR3 protein has one entry. The table includes approximately 290,000 distinct CDR3 sequences, about a sixth detected once. Trimming stripped 6 bases from V and 8 bases from J, with 13 bases between. Germline CDR1 is SQVTM and CDR2 is ANQGSEA. CDR3 length: 11 amino acids. The gene calls are TRBV29-1 and TRBJ1-2; TRBD1 might be the D (5 bases). Sequences were obtained from PBMCs or a T cell subset sorted from them (not recorded which). This TCR was recovered from a man younger than 30 who had mild COVID-19 (a few samples of this study predate the infection). Cell type and time point are not known. The DNA of the CDR3 is TGCAGCGTGGAAACAGGTTGGGGCTACACCTTC. It specifies CSVETGWGYTF.